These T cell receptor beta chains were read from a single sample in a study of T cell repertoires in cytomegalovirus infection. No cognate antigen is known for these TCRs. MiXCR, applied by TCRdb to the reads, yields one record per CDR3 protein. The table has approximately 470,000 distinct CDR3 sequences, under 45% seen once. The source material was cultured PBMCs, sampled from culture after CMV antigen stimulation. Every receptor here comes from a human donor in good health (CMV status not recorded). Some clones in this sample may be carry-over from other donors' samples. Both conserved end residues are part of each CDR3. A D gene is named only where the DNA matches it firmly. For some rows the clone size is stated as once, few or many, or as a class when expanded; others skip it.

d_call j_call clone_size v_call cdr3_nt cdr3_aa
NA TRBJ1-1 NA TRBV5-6 TGTGCCAGCAGCTTTAGTTGGGGAGGCACTGAAGCTTTCTTT CASSFSWGGTEAFF
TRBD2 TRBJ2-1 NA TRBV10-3 TGTGCCATCAGTCTGTCGGTTGCTAGCGGGGACCACAATGAGCAGTTCTTC CAISLSVASGDHNEQFF
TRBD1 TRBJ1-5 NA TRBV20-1 TGCAGTGCTGGACCCGGGACAGGGGGCAATCAGCCCCAGCATTTT CSAGPGTGGNQPQHF
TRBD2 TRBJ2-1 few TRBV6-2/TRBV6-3 TGTGCCAGCAGTTACCCACAATTGGACAGGGGACTAGCGGGTCCGCTCAATGAGCAGTTCTTC CASSYPQLDRGLAGPLNEQFF
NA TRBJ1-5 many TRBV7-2 TGTGCCAGCAGCTTAGTAGGGGACGGTCAGCCCCAGCATTTT CASSLVGDGQPQHF
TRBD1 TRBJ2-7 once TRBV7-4 TGTGCCAGCAGCAGAGGGACAGGGCAGTACGAGCAGTACTTC CASSRGTGQYEQYF
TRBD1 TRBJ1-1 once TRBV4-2 TGTGCCAGCAGCCAAGAAAGGACAGGGGGCGGAACTGAAGCTTTCTTT CASSQERTGGGTEAFF
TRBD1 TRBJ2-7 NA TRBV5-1 TGCGCCAGCAGCCATGACAGGGTTTACGAGCAGTACTTC CASSHDRVYEQYF
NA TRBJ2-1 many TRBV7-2 TGTGCCAGCAGCAAGGACTCGTACAATGAGCAGTTCTTC CASSKDSYNEQFF
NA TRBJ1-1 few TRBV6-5 TGTGCCAGCAGTTACTCGCAGACAGTAGGGGCTTTCTTT CASSYSQTVGAFF
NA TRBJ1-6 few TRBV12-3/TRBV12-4 TGTGCCAGCAGCCCTGAGGGGGGTTCACCCCTCCACTTT CASSPEGGSPLHF
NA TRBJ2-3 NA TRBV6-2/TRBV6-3 TGTGCCAGCAGTTATCGGGCCGTAGTACCCACAGATACGCAGTATTTT CASSYRAVVPTDTQYF
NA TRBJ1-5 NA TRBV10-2 TGCGCCAGCAGTGAGTGGGGAAGTCAGCCCCAGCATTTT CASSEWGSQPQHF
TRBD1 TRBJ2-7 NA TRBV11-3 TGTGCCAGCAGCCCCGCCGGGACAGGGGCCTTCGAGCAGTACTTC CASSPAGTGAFEQYF
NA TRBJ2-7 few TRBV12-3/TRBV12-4 TGTGCCAGCAGTTTAGACCCCCGGGCAACCTACGAGCAGTACTTC CASSLDPRATYEQYF
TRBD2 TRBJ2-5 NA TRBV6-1 TGTGCCTTGGAAGTGGGTAGCGGGAGGATACGGGAGACCCAGTACTTC CALEVGSGRIRETQYF
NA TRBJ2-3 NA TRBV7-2 TGTGCCAGCAGCTTCCAGGGGCGCACAGATACGCAGTATTTT CASSFQGRTDTQYF